One and the same sample provided the 30 T cell receptor beta chains below, sequenced in a study of somatic mutations in cytotoxic T cells in rheumatoid arthritis. Assay: immunoSEQ multiplex PCR; the TCRdb copy retains only in-frame clones and omits some. The data contain 15,000 to 25,000 clones, approximately 80% of them seen just once; the ten biggest clones take up over 9.5%. The material sequenced was CD8+ T cells sorted from blood. All receptors derive from a woman aged 45-65 years in good health.

The gene calls are TRBV7-2 and TRBJ2-1, with D possibly TRBD2 on 5 matching bases. The CDR3 length is 14 residues. V was cut by 5 bases and J by 4 bases, with 12 bases left in between. CDR1 is SGHTA and CDR2 is FQGNSA in the germline V gene. CDR3 sequence: CASSLYPGYNEQFF. CDR3 in DNA: TGTGCCAGCAGCCTATATCCGGGATACAATGAGCAGTTCTTC.

The chain has TRBV11-2 and TRBJ2-7; the match to TRBD1 covers 7 bases. Germline V gene data show CDR1 as SGHAT and CDR2 as FQNNGV. CDR3 size: 15 residues. V was pared by 1 base and J by 1 base, with 4 bases of the junction left unmatched. Here the CDR3 DNA reads TGTGCCAGCAGCTTAGGGACAGGTGGGTCCTACGAGCAGTACTTC. This sequence encodes CASSLGTGGSYEQYF. Based on the CDR3 plus reference TRBV11-2 and TRBJ2-7, the full variable domain is EAGVAQSPRYKIIEKRQSVAFWCNPISGHATLYWYQQILGQGPKLLIQFQNNGVVDDSQLPKDRFSAERLKGVDSTLKIQPAKLEDSAVYLCASSLGTGGSYEQYFGPGTRLTVT.

The chain employs TRBV5-8 and TRBJ2-4; tentatively, D is TRBD2 (5 bases). Germline V CDR1 and CDR2: SGHTS, YDEGEE. Between the trimmed V and J ends, which lost 0 bases and 11 bases, there was a span of 21 bases. The CDR3 is 16 residues long. The CDR3 protein is CASSLARSGSAFLQYF. The CDR3 DNA reads TGTGCCAGCAGCTTGGCCAGGAGCGGTTCGGCCTTCCTTCAGTACTTC. The variable domain in full, completed from reference TRBV5-8 and TRBJ2-4, reads EAGVTQSPTHLIKTRGQQATLRCSPISGHTSVYWYQQALGLGLQFLLWYDEGEERNRGNFPPRFSGRQFPNYSSELNVNALELEDSALYLCASSLARSGSAFLQYFGAGTRLSVL.

The V call is TRBV6-1, the J call TRBJ2-1, with D maybe TRBD2 (5 bases). Deletions cut 3 bases from V and 0 bases from J, with 12 bases between. The CDR3 is made up of 16 amino acids. Looked up from germline, CDR1 is MNHNS and CDR2 is SASEGT. The CDR3 DNA is TGTGCCAGCAGTGACATGGGCGGGCTCTCCTACAATGAGCAGTTCTTC. This gives the protein CASSDMGGLSYNEQFF.

This clone was seen a single time. J is TRBJ2-5 and V is TRBV5-6; 7 bases are a match to TRBD2. Trimming cost V 0 bases and J 4 bases; bases outside gene matches: 6. Germline V CDR1 and CDR2: SGHDT, YYEEEE. This CDR3 is 15 amino acids long. This CDR3 is CASSLEGEGGETQYF. DNA for the CDR3: TGTGCCAGCAGCTTGGAAGGGGAGGGCGGAGAGACCCAGTACTTC.

This chain uses TRBV29-1 with TRBJ1-2; 10 bases line up with TRBD1. Germline V gene sequence: CDR1 SQVTM, CDR2 ANQGSEA. This CDR3 has 16 residues. V shed 4 bases, J shed 0 bases, and the junction held 8 bases outside the gene matches. CDR3 loop: CSVGEDRGGSNYGYTF. In nucleotides, the CDR3 is TGCAGCGTTGGAGAGGACAGGGGGGGTTCTAACTATGGCTACACCTTC.

This clone occurred once. DNA for the CDR3: TGTGCCAGTAGCCCCTTATACGAGCAGTACTTC. Protein product: CASSPLYEQYF. The chain carries TRBV19 and TRBJ2-7, with D unresolved. Germline CDR1 LNHDA, CDR2 SQIVND (reference sequence). The V and J ends lost 6 bases and 4 bases respectively, with 7 bases between them. CDR3 size: 11 residues.

For this clone: Additional DNA sequences in this sample encode the identical CDR3. The gene calls are TRBV27 and TRBJ2-3; D gene uncertain. The CDR3 consists of 13 residues. V lost 0 bases and J lost 3, with 4 bases in between. The germline CDR1 and CDR2 sequences are MNHEY and SMNVEV (reference sequence). This CDR3 is CASSLSGTDTQYF. The CDR3 bases are TGTGCCAGCAGTTTATCTGGGACAGATACGCAGTATTTT.

The rearrangement uses TRBV30 and TRBJ2-5, with D tentatively TRBD2 (7 bases). This CDR3 contains 15 residues. Germline V gene lookup returns CDR1 GTSNPN and CDR2 SVGIG (reference sequence). With 2 bases removed from V and 4 bases from J, the gap between germline ends came to 17 bases. The CDR3 DNA sequence: TGTGCCTGGAGTCTAGGGGGGGGGTCTGGAGAGACCCAGTACTTC. Encoded protein: CAWSLGGGSGETQYF.

This clone was detected only once. V is TRBV6-1 and J is TRBJ1-4; D is unclear. From germline, CDR1 is MNHNS and CDR2 SASEGT. V was clipped by 6 bases and J by 0 bases, with 11 bases between them. The CDR3 contains 15 residues. The CDR3 DNA reads TGTGCCAGCAGCCGTCGGATAGCAACTAATGAAAAACTGTTTTTT. This codes for CASSRRIATNEKLFF.

The rearrangement uses TRBV28 and TRBJ1-2; perhaps TRBD1 as D (5 bases). CDR3 size: 14 residues. The germline V and J ends were trimmed by 2 bases and 7 bases, with 14 bases remaining between them. CDR1 is MDHEN and CDR2 is SYDVKM in the germline V gene. The CDR3: CASSLLDLGVGYTF. The DNA of the CDR3 is TGTGCCAGCAGTTTACTCGACTTAGGGGTTGGCTACACCTTC.

The chain couples TRBV7-9 to TRBJ1-2; D is uncertain. Deletions cut 3 bases from V and 4 bases from J, with 9 bases between. The CDR3 runs to 13 residues. Per germline, CDR1 SEHNR and CDR2 FQNEAQ (reference sequence). CDR3 bases: TGTGCCAGCAGCTTTGAGGAGCTCTATGGCTACACCTTC. Its translation: CASSFEELYGYTF.

The chain employs TRBV5-6 and TRBJ2-7; D perhaps matches TRBD1 (6 bases). CDR1 SGHDT and CDR2 YYEEEE come from the germline V gene. Trimming took off 0 bases at V and 3 bases at J, with 16 bases between the two ends. The CDR3 loop spans 16 amino acids. CDR3 sequence: CASSLGSRGEYYEQYF. For the CDR3, the DNA is TGTGCCAGCAGCTTGGGGAGCAGGGGCGAGTACTACGAGCAGTACTTC.

V usage is TRBV10-3 and J usage is TRBJ1-2, with 7 bases that match TRBD1. Germline assignment: CDR1 ENHRY and CDR2 SYGVKD. The CDR3 contains 15 residues. Unmatched junction bases numbered 12, after V lost 8 bases and J lost 3 bases. CDR3 in DNA: TGTGCCATCCTTTCTCAGGGGGAGGAGGACTATGGCTACACCTTC. Amino acid sequence: CAILSQGEEDYGYTF.

The chain has TRBV21-1 and TRBJ2-1. TRBV21-1 is reported as a pseudogene. CDR3 length: 17 residues. The CDR3 is CASSILNGGSCDNEQFF. Here the CDR3 DNA reads TGTGCCAGCAGCATCCTAAACGGGGGCTCTTGTGACAATGAGCAGTTCTTC.

The chain combines TRBV5-6 with TRBJ2-1; perhaps TRBD2 as D (6 bases). Germline-derived CDR1 and CDR2 are SGHDT and YYEEEE. The CDR3 is 12 amino acids. Trimming removed 2 bases from V and 6 bases from J, with 6 bases in between. This CDR3 reads CASSFGGNEQFF. CDR3 coding DNA: TGTGCCAGCAGCTTCGGGGGCAATGAGCAGTTCTTC.

This sequence joins TRBV29-1 and TRBJ2-5; D might be TRBD2 (6 bases). With 0 bases removed from V and 11 bases from J, the gap between germline ends came to 13 bases. The CDR3 length is 12 residues. CDR1 and CDR2 (germline): SQVTM, ANQGSEA. The CDR3 bases are TGCAGCGTTGAAGATGGAGGAGGGGAGCAGTACTTC. This encodes CSVEDGGGEQYF.

The V call is TRBV29-1, the J call TRBJ2-1; D may be TRBD1 or TRBD2 (5 bases each). Germline lookup yields CDR1 SQVTM and CDR2 ANQGSEA. This CDR3 spans 13 amino acids. V was pared by 1 base and J by 1 base, with 5 bases between. The CDR3 region is CSVEGGSYNEQFF. The CDR3 bases are TGCAGCGTTGAAGGGGGGTCCTACAATGAGCAGTTCTTC.

The chain uses TRBV28 and TRBJ1-2; maybe TRBD1 (5 bases). Germline values: CDR1 MDHEN, CDR2 SYDVKM. Trimming shortened V by 5 bases and J by 4 bases, and 17 bases separated the two germline ends. This CDR3 is 15 amino acids long. CDR3 bases: TGTGCCAGCAGTCCTCGGGGGAGGAGCTCCTATGGCTACACCTTC. This codes for CASSPRGRSSYGYTF.

The chain links TRBV11-2 to TRBJ2-7, with unresolved D. The CDR3 covers 12 residues. Germline V gene lookup returns CDR1 SGHAT and CDR2 FQNNGV. V shed 4 bases and J shed 2 bases, with 6 bases lying between them. CDR3 nucleotide sequence: TGTGCCAGCAGCTCAACGGCCTACGAGCAGTACTTC. Its translation: CASSSTAYEQYF.

This clone has a handful of counts. This sequence joins TRBV9 and TRBJ1-1; D possibly corresponds to TRBD1 (5 bases). Germline V gene sequence: CDR1 SGDLS, CDR2 YYNGEE. The CDR3 sequence is 14 residues long. V shed 1 base and J shed 6 bases, with 13 bases lying between them. The chain's CDR3 is CASSVSPGAPEAFF. The CDR3 bases are TGTGCCAGCAGCGTAAGTCCCGGGGCCCCTGAAGCTTTCTTT.

The CDR3 is CASSLAQGGYNEQFF. CDR3 DNA sequence: TGTGCCAGCAGCTTAGCTCAAGGGGGATACAATGAGCAGTTCTTC. V usage is TRBV7-9 and J usage is TRBJ2-1, with D tentatively TRBD1 (6 bases). Germline lookup yields CDR1 SEHNR and CDR2 FQNEAQ (reference sequence). The V end was cut by 0 bases, the J end by 4 bases, with 10 bases between. The CDR3 loop spans 15 amino acids. The full variable domain, with the rest looked up from reference TRBV7-9 and TRBJ2-1, is DTGVSQNPRHKITKRGQNVTFRCDPISEHNRLYWYRQTLGQGPEFLTYFQNEAQLEKSRLLSDRFSAERPKGSFSTLEIQRTEQGDSAMYLCASSLAQGGYNEQFFGPGTRLTVL.

This clone was detected only a few times. The chain links TRBV25-1 to TRBJ2-1, with D possibly being TRBD1 (7 bases). Trimming pared 5 bases from V and 6 bases from J, leaving 11 bases between. Germline CDR1 MGHDK, CDR2 SYGVNS. The CDR3 consists of 13 residues. CDR3 nucleotide sequence: TGTGCCAGCAGTCTCCAGGGGGGCAATGAGCAGTTCTTC. Encoded protein: CASSLQGGNEQFF.

The chain uses TRBV6-5 and TRBJ2-7, with TRBD1 matching over 9 bases. CDR1 is MNHEY, CDR2 SVGAGI, per germline. Trimming removed 6 bases from V and 7 bases from J; junction bases left unmatched: 7. CDR3 length equals 13 residues. CDR3 DNA: TGTGCCAGCAGGGAACAGGGGGCGAGAGAGCAGTACTTC. Its protein product is CASREQGAREQYF.

The chain uses TRBV9 and TRBJ2-7, with D possibly TRBD2 on 6 matching bases. This CDR3 region has 16 residues. V lost 3 bases to trimming and J lost 0 bases, with 16 bases between them. Looked up from germline, CDR1 is SGDLS and CDR2 is YYNGEE. For the CDR3, the DNA is TGTGCCAGCAGCGGTCAAGAAGGGAGGAGCTCCTACGAGCAGTACTTC. Translation gives CASSGQEGRSSYEQYF.

The J gene is TRBJ1-2, the V gene TRBV11-2; D gene unclear. This CDR3 contains 15 residues. Looked up from germline, CDR1 is SGHAT and CDR2 is FQNNGV. V shed 0 bases and J shed 2 bases, with 10 bases lying between them. As DNA, the CDR3 is TGTGCCAGCAGCTTAGATCTGGGCTGGAACTATGGCTACACCTTC. This sequence encodes CASSLDLGWNYGYTF.

CDR3 region: CASSPTGTSLYNEQFF. Written as DNA, the CDR3 is TGTGCCAGCAGCCCGACCGGGACTAGCCTTTACAATGAGCAGTTCTTC. The rearrangement uses TRBV7-9 and TRBJ2-1; 9 nucleotides align to TRBD2. V shed 5 bases, J shed 4 bases, and the junction held 9 bases outside the gene matches. CDR3 length equals 16 residues. Germline assignment: CDR1 SEHNR and CDR2 FQNEAQ (reference sequence).

Only one count was recorded for this clone. V is TRBV6-5 and J is TRBJ2-1, with D possibly being TRBD2 (6 bases). The V gene lost 5 bases and the J gene lost 5 bases, with 7 bases spanning the gap. The V gene's germline CDR1 is MNHEY and CDR2 SVGAGI. This CDR3 region has 12 residues. The CDR3 spells CASSRGNNEQFF. The CDR3 nucleotides are TGTGCCAGCAGTCGGGGGAACAATGAGCAGTTCTTC.

The rearrangement uses TRBV27 and TRBJ2-7, with D perhaps TRBD2 (5 bases). The length of the CDR3 is 15 residues. V was shortened by 3 bases and J by 7 bases, with 19 bases between the two germline ends. Germline V gene sequence: CDR1 MNHEY, CDR2 SMNVEV (reference sequence). CDR3 nucleotide sequence: TGTGCCAGCAGTTTCTCCTCTAGCACCAGTACGGAGCAGTACTTC. Its translation is CASSFSSSTSTEQYF.

The V gene is TRBV5-1, the J gene TRBJ1-4; 9 bases line up with TRBD1. The CDR3 is 15 amino acids. J gave up 7 bases and V 3 bases, and 7 bases lay outside the gene matches. Germline CDR1 is SGHRS and CDR2 is YFSETQ. The CDR3 region is CASSSGQGGVEKLFF. Written as DNA, the CDR3 is TGCGCCAGCAGCTCGGGACAGGGAGGTGTTGAAAAACTGTTTTTT.